This TCR beta chain was obtained from a study of cytomegalovirus exposure and HLA in healthy donors. CDR1 and CDR2 (germline): LNHDA, SQIVND (reference sequence). The CDR3 covers 12 residues. V gave up 3 bases and J gave up 7 bases, with 4 bases separating them. For this clone: Its antigen is undetermined.

A multiplex PCR was run with 60 Vbeta primers and 13 Jbeta primers. Clones were sequenced by immunoSEQ multiplex PCR, and TCRdb holds only the in-frame ones, with some missing. The sample has 130,000 to 150,000 clones, 73% seen once; the top ten hold approximately 1.6%. Regarding the study as a whole: Earlier analysis looked at TCR beta V segments, and most were productive about 87% or about 30% of the time. Evidence from a later analysis indicated that most CMV-associated TCR beta chains looked HLA-restricted. Further analysis, carried out later, found HLA-associated TCR beta chains more clonally expanded than equally common other chains. In a later analysis, TCR beta V- and J-gene trimming was associated with a missense DCLRE1C variant.

V gene TRBV19 combines with J gene TRBJ1-6; D not certain. This receptor was identified in a young woman in good health and CMV-seronegative. Sequencing used PBMCs. The CDR3 nucleotides are TGTGCCAGTAGTATTATAAATTCACCCCTCCACTTT. Translated: CASSIINSPLHF.